A selection of T cell receptor beta chains follows, all from one sample in a study of metastatic and nonmetastatic thyroid tumors. TCRdb re-called clones via MiXCR from the PCR reads. The table records 45,000 to 50,000 clones, around a quarter of them present only once. What was sequenced was blood. The source is a male donor with papillary thyroid cancer or a benign thyroid nodule (not recorded which). Some clones in this sample may be carry-over from other donors' samples. CDR3s include the opening cysteine and the closing phenylalanine or tryptophan. A D gene is named only where the DNA matches it firmly. Only part of the rows carry a size: once, few, many, or a class if the clone is expanded.

>TRBV28|19|TRBJ2-7|many|TRBD2
CASSSSGGWTSGSPYEQYF
TGTGCCAGCAGTTCCTCTGGGGGGTGGACTAGCGGATCCCCCTACGAGCAGTACTTC
>TRBV28|14|TRBJ1-2|few|.
CASSLGQGDYGYTF
TGTGCCAGCAGTTTGGGGCAGGGAGACTATGGCTACACCTTC
>TRBV20-1|16|TRBJ2-2|many|TRBD2
CSAQSSGRLTGGELFF
TGCAGTGCCCAATCTAGCGGGCGTTTAACGGGCGGGGAGCTGTTTTTT
>TRBV14|13|TRBJ2-5|.|.
CASSQDSGETQYF
TGTGCCAGCAGCCAAGACAGCGGGGAGACCCAGTACTTC
>TRBV27|14|TRBJ2-4|.|.
CASSWAIRVGEQYF
TGTGCCAGCAGTTGGGCTATCCGGGTCGGTGAGCAGTACTTC
>TRBV24-1|16|TRBJ1-1|.|.
CATAPWPRHMNTEAFF
TGTGCCACCGCTCCGTGGCCCAGACACATGAACACTGAAGCTTTCTTT
>TRBV9|18|TRBJ2-3|many|TRBD1
CASSVSPIPGQGEDTQYF
TGTGCCAGCAGCGTGTCCCCGATCCCCGGACAGGGGGAAGATACGCAGTATTTT
>TRBV3-1|15|TRBJ1-2|medium-sized|TRBD1
CASSQTDRGDYGYTF
TGTGCCAGCAGCCAGACAGACAGGGGGGACTATGGCTACACCTTC
>TRBV5-1|19|TRBJ2-6|many|TRBD1
CASSSSPGTGSSGANVLTF
TGCGCCAGCAGCTCCTCCCCCGGGACAGGGAGCTCTGGGGCCAACGTCCTGACTTTC
>TRBV2|15|TRBJ2-3|few|TRBD1
CASSVDRISTDTQYF
TGTGCCAGCAGTGTGGACAGGATAAGCACAGATACGCAGTATTTT